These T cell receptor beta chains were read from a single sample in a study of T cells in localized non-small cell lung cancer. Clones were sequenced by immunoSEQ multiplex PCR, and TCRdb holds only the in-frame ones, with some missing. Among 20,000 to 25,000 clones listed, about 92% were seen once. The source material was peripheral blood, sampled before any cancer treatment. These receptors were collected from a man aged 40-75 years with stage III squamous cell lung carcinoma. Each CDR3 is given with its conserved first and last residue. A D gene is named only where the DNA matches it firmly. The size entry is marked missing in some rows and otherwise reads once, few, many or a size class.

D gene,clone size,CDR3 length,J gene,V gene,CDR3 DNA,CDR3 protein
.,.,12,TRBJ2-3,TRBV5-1,TGCGCCAGCAGCTTGTACGGGGATACGCAGTATTTT,CASSLYGDTQYF
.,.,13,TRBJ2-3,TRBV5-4,TGTGCCAGCAGCCGACAGGGCACAGATACGCAGTATTTT,CASSRQGTDTQYF
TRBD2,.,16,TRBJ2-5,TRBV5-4,TGTGCCAGCAGCTTAGAAAGCGGGGGGGCCGGAAAGACCCAGTACTTC,CASSLESGGAGKTQYF
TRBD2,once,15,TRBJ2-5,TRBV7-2,TGTGCCAGCAGCTTACCTAGCGGGAGCCGAGAGACCCAGTACTTC,CASSLPSGSRETQYF
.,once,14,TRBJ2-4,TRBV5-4,TGTGCCAGCAGCTTCGAGTCAGCCAAAAACATTCAGTACTTC,CASSFESAKNIQYF
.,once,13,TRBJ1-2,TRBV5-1,TGCGCCAGCAGCTTAGAGGACGCCTATGGCTACACCTTC,CASSLEDAYGYTF
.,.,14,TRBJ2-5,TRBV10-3,TGTGCCATCAGTGGGATGGGGGGACAAGAGACCCAGTACTTC,CAISGMGGQETQYF
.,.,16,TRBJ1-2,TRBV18,TGTGCCAGCTCACCACCCAGGACAGTGATTAACTATGGCTACACCTTC,CASSPPRTVINYGYTF
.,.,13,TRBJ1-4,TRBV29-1,TGCAGCGTTCGGGGAATGGGTGATGAAAAACTGTTTTTT,CSVRGMGDEKLFF
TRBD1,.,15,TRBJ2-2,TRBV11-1,TGTGCCAGCAGCTCCAAGGACAGGTTCACCGGGGAGCTGTTTTTT,CASSSKDRFTGELFF
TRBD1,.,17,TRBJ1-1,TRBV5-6,TGTGCCAGCACCATGTACACGGGACAGCACTTGAACACTGAAGCTTTCTTT,CASTMYTGQHLNTEAFF
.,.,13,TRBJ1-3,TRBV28,TGTGCCAGCAGTTTCAATTCTGGAAACACCATATATTTT,CASSFNSGNTIYF
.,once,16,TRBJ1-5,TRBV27,TGTGCCAGCAGCTCCGGGGCGCACAGAAGCAATCAGCCCCAGCATTTT,CASSSGAHRSNQPQHF
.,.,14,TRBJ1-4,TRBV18,TGTGCCAGCTCACCGGTGAGAACTAATGAAAAACTGTTTTTT,CASSPVRTNEKLFF
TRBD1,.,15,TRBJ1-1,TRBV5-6,TGTGCCAGCAGCTTGCTGGACAGGGGGTACACTGAAGCTTTCTTT,CASSLLDRGYTEAFF
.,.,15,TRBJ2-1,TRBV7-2,TGTGCCAGCAGCTTAGCCCCGGGGGCTTGGAATGAGCAGTTCTTC,CASSLAPGAWNEQFF
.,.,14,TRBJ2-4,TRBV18,TGTGCCAGCTCACCACCGGCAGGGCCAAACATTCAGTACTTC,CASSPPAGPNIQYF
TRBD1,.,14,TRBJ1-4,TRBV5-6,TGTGCCAGCAGCTTCCAGGGGGGAGATGAAAAACTGTTTTTT,CASSFQGGDEKLFF
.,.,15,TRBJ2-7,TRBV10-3,TGTGCCATCAGTGAGGACAGGACATTATTATACGAGCAGTACTTC,CAISEDRTLLYEQYF
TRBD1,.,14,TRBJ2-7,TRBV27,TGTGCCAGCAGTCCTCGGGACAGGTACTACGAGCAGTACTTC,CASSPRDRYYEQYF
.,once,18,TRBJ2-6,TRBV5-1,TGCGCCAGCAGCCCTGCCCGGGGACCTTTGAGAGGGGCCAACGTCCTGACTTTC,CASSPARGPLRGANVLTF
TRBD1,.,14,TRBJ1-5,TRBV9,TGTGCCAGCAGCGTAGTACAGGGGAATCAGCCCCAGCATTTT,CASSVVQGNQPQHF
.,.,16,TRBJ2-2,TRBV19,TGTGCCAGTAGTATAACACAGGGTCAGTTCGCCGGGGAGCTGTTTTTT,CASSITQGQFAGELFF
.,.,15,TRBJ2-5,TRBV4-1,TGCGCCAGCAGCCAACACTCCCGGGCCCAAGAGACCCAGTACTTC,CASSQHSRAQETQYF
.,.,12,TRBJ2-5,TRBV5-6,TGTGCCAGCAGCTTTGGGGGGGAGACCCAGTACTTC,CASSFGGETQYF
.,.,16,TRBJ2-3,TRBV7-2,TGTGCCAGCAGCCTAAATAGCGGGAAGGGGGCAGACACGCAGTATTTT,CASSLNSGKGADTQYF
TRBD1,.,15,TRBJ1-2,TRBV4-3,TGCGCCAGCAGCCAAGATGCGGGACAGGGGGCGGGCTACACCTTC,CASSQDAGQGAGYTF
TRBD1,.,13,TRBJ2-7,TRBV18,TGTGCCAGCTCACGGACAGGGAACTACGAGCAGTACTTC,CASSRTGNYEQYF
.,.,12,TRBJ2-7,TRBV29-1,TGCAGCGTTTCTACAGTCTCCTACGAGCAGTACTTC,CSVSTVSYEQYF
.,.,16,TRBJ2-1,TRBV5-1,TGCGCCAGCAGCGTGGGGTCAGGGATCTTCTACAATGAGCAGTTCTTC,CASSVGSGIFYNEQFF
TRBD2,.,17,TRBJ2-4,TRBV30,TGTGCCTGGAGTGCCCCCCCCAGCGGGGGAGCCAAAAACATTCAGTACTTC,CAWSAPPSGGAKNIQYF
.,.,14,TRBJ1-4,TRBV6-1,TGTGCCAGCAGAAAGGAAGCAACTAATGAAAAACTGTTTTTT,CASRKEATNEKLFF
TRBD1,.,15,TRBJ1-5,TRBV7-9,TGTGCCAGCAGCCCATCTGGGACAGGACCTTTGCCCCAGCATTTT,CASSPSGTGPLPQHF
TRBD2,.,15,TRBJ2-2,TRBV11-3,TGTGCCAGCAGCTTCGGGGGGGCCGGGGCCGGGGAGCTGTTTTTT,CASSFGGAGAGELFF
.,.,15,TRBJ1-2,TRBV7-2,TGTGCCAGCAGCTTAAAAAAGGGAGCTAACTATGGCTACACCTTC,CASSLKKGANYGYTF
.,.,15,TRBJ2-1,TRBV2,TGTGCCAGCAGTGAGCAGGGCCAAGCCTACAATGAGCAGTTCTTC,CASSEQGQAYNEQFF
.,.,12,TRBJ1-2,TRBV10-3,TGTGCCATCGGTGGACAGAACTATGGCTACACCTTC,CAIGGQNYGYTF
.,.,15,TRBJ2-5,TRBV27,TGTGCCAGCAGTTTATCTATCGAGGACCAAGAGACCCAGTACTTC,CASSLSIEDQETQYF
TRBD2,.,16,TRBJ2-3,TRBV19,TGTGCCAGTATGGTTTCGGCGGGAGGGTCAAGAGATACGCAGTATTTT,CASMVSAGGSRDTQYF
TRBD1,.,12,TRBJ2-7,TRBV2,TGTGCCAGCAAGGACAGGGAGGTTGGGCAGTACTTC,CASKDREVGQYF
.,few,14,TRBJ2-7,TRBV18,TGTGCCAGCTCACCAGGGCCCCCGAAGAACGAGCAGTACTTC,CASSPGPPKNEQYF
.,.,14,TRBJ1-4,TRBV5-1,TGCGCCAGCAGCTTGGGCAGCTCTAATGAAAAACTGTTTTTT,CASSLGSSNEKLFF